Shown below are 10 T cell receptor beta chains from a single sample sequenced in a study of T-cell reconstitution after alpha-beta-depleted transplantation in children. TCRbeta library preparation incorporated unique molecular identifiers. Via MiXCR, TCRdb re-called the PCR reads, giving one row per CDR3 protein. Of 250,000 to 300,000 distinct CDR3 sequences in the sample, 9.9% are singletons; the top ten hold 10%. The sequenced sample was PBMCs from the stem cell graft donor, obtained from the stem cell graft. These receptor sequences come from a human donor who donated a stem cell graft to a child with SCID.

CDR3 sequence reads: CASSLSPGRETQYF. The CDR3 DNA is TGTGCCAGCAGTTTATCGCCAGGGAGGGAGACCCAGTACTTC. The chain links TRBV27 to TRBJ2-5; possible D gene TRBD2, 6 bases. The CDR3 length is 14 residues. Per the germline V gene, CDR1 is MNHEY and CDR2 is SMNVEV (reference sequence). The V end lost 0 bases, the J end lost 5 bases, and 10 bases lay between the germline ends.

CDR3 loop: CASRSSGNTIYF. CDR3 in DNA: TGTGCCAGCAGGAGCTCTGGAAACACCATATATTTT. The chain has TRBV7-9 and TRBJ1-3; D is unclear. This CDR3 region has 12 residues. Germline loops: CDR1 SEHNR, CDR2 FQNEAQ (reference sequence). Trimming cost V 6 bases and J 0 bases, with 3 bases left between them.

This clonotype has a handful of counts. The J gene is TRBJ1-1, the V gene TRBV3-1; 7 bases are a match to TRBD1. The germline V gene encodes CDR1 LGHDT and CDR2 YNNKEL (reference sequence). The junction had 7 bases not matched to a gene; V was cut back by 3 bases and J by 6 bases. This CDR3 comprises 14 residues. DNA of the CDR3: TGTGCCAGCAGCCAGACGACAGGGTTGCCTGAAGCTTTCTTT. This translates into CASSQTTGLPEAFF.

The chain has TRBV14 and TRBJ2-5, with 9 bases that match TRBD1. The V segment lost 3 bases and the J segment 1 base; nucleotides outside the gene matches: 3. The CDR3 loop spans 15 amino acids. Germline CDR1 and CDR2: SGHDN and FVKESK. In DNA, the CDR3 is TGTGCCAGCAGCCAGGACAGGGGCCCCCAAGAGACCCAGTACTTC. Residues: CASSQDRGPQETQYF.

This CDR3 reads CASSQTGGAGDTQYF. For the CDR3, the DNA is TGTGCCAGCAGCCAAACAGGGGGCGCGGGAGATACGCAGTATTTT. This chain connects TRBV11-2 to TRBJ2-3, with 9 nucleotides matching TRBD1. The V gene's germline CDR1 is SGHAT and CDR2 FQNNGV. The length of the CDR3 is 15 residues. J lost 5 bases, V lost 5 bases, and 8 bases had no gene match.

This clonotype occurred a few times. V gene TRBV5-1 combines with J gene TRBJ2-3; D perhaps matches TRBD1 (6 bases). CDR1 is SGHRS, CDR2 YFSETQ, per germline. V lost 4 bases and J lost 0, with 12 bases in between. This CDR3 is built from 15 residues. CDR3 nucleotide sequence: TGCGCCAGCAGCACTTGGACAGACAGCACAGATACGCAGTATTTT. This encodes CASSTWTDSTDTQYF.

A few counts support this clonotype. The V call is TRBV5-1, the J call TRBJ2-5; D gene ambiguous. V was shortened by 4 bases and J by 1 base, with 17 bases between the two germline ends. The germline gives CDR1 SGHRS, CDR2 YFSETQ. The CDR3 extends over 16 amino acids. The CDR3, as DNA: TGCGCCAGCAGCCCGCCCGGACGGGTTTTCCAAGAGACCCAGTACTTC. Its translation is CASSPPGRVFQETQYF.

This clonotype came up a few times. The CDR3 DNA sequence: TGTGCCAGCAGCGCGGACTCCTTCACCGGGGAGCTGTTTTTT. Its translation is CASSADSFTGELFF. This chain links TRBV9 with TRBJ2-2, with D possibly TRBD2 on 5 matching bases. Per germline, CDR1 SGDLS and CDR2 YYNGEE. The CDR3 is 14 amino acids. The V and J ends lost 3 bases and 4 bases respectively, with 10 bases between them.

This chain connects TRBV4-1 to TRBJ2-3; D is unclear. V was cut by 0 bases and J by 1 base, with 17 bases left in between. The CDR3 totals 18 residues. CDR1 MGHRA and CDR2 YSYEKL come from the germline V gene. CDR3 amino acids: CASSQDTVGTLGTDTQYF. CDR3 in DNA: TGCGCCAGCAGCCAAGATACGGTGGGTACCTTGGGCACAGATACGCAGTATTTT.

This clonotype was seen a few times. The CDR3, as DNA: TGTGCCAGCAGTTTTGGAGCCGGGAACTACGAGCAGTACTTC. It codes for CASSFGAGNYEQYF. The V call is TRBV12-3 or TRBV12-4, the J call TRBJ2-7; D is perhaps TRBD2 (5 bases). The CDR3 covers 14 residues. V lost 3 bases to trimming and J lost 3 bases, with 12 bases between them.